The 7 T cell receptor beta chains below come from one sample, sequenced in a study of shared clonotypes between healthy human individuals. Some clones are missing from TCRdb's copy, which holds only in-frame ones; the method was immunoSEQ multiplex PCR. The table has 490,000 or so clones, roughly 85% seen once. Sequencing was done on a sample of PBMCs. The receptors were sampled from a woman aged 40 to 50 in good health. Some clones in this sample may be carry-over from other donors' samples.

This chain links TRBV4-2 with TRBJ2-7; TRBD2 matches 7 bases. This CDR3 is 17 amino acids long. Germline values: CDR1 LGHNA, CDR2 YNFKEQ. Germline trimming cut 6 bases from V and 3 bases from J; bases unmatched to any gene: 17. As DNA, the CDR3 is TGTGCCAGCAGACCCGACGAAAGCGCTAGCGGAATCTACGAGCAGTACTTC. As protein: CASRPDESASGIYEQYF.

V and J are TRBV19 and TRBJ2-1; the D call may be TRBD1 or TRBD2 (6 bases each). Trimming took 3 bases from V and 7 from J, leaving 19 bases between them. Per the germline V gene, CDR1 is LNHDA and CDR2 is SQIVND (reference sequence). The CDR3 sequence is 16 residues long. DNA for the CDR3: TGTGCCAGTAGTATTAGGGGGGCAGCCTCGAGGAATGAGCAGTTCTTC. Protein product: CASSIRGAASRNEQFF.

V gene TRBV28 combines with J gene TRBJ2-7; TRBD1 matches 10 bases. V lost 6 bases to trimming and J lost 7 bases; unmatched junction nucleotides: 3. CDR1 and CDR2 (germline): MDHEN, SYDVKM. The CDR3 runs 12 residues. In nucleotides, the CDR3 is TGTGCCAGCAGGGGACAGGGGTGGGAGCAGTACTTC. Translated, it gives CASRGQGWEQYF.

Only a few counts were recorded for this clone. The chain uses TRBV13 and TRBJ2-1, with 8 bases aligning to TRBD2. This CDR3 has 15 residues. Germline assignment: CDR1 PRHDT and CDR2 FYEKMQ (reference sequence). V shed 6 bases and J 6 bases; nucleotides not matched to a gene: 10. For the CDR3, the DNA is TGTGCCAGCAGTTACAGGCGGGAGGTTCCCAATGAGCAGTTCTTC. Its protein is CASSYRREVPNEQFF.

The genes are TRBV19 and TRBJ1-4; D gene uncertain. Germline CDR1 reads LNHDA; CDR2 reads SQIVND (reference sequence). The CDR3 length is 13 residues. V lost 9 bases and J 8 bases, leaving 16 bases between the germline ends. The CDR3 DNA follows: TGTGCCAGCACAAAGGACCTTGGAGAAAAACTGTTTTTT. This encodes CASTKDLGEKLFF.

The chain combines TRBV14 with TRBJ2-1; D gene ambiguous. The germline V and J ends were trimmed by 1 base and 3 bases, with 7 bases remaining between them. Germline CDR1 and CDR2: SGHDN and FVKESK. The CDR3 totals 14 residues. The CDR3 coding sequence is TGTGCCAGCAGCCAAGGACCAATCTACAATGAGCAGTTCTTC. Translating it yields CASSQGPIYNEQFF. The full variable domain, rest sourced from reference TRBV14 and TRBJ2-1, is EAGVTQFPSHSVIEKGQTVTLRCDPISGHDNLYWYRRVMGKEIKFLLHFVKESKQDESGMPNNRFLAERTGGTYSTLKVQPAELEDSGVYFCASSQGPIYNEQFFGPGTRLTVL.

The V gene is TRBV28, the J gene TRBJ1-5, with TRBD1 matching 7 bases. V shed 4 bases and J 3 bases; nucleotides not matched to a gene: 6. CDR3 length equals 15 residues. CDR1 and CDR2 (germline): MDHEN, SYDVKM. CDR3 amino acids: CASSSGTVPNQPQHF. For the CDR3, the DNA is TGTGCCAGCAGTTCAGGGACAGTACCCAATCAGCCCCAGCATTTT.